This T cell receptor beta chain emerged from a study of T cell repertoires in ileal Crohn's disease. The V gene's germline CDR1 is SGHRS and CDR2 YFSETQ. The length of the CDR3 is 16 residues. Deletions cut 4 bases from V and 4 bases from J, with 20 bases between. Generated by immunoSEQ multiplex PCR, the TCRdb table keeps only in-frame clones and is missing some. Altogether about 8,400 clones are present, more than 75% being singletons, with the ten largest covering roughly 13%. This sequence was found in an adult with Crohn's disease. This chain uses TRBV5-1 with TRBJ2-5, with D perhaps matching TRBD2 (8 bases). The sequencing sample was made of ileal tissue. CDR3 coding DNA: TGCGCCAGCAGCCCGGACAGGCGGCTAGCGGGAGAGACCCAGTACTTC. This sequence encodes CASSPDRRLAGETQYF.